This TCR beta chain was retrieved from a study of T cell repertoires in cytomegalovirus infection. TCRdb analysed the reads with MiXCR anew, one entry per CDR3 protein. The table has roughly 320,000 distinct CDR3 sequences, roughly a tenth seen once. Trimming removed 5 bases at V and 7 bases at J, with 9 bases between. The CDR3 contains 11 residues. Germline V CDR1 and CDR2: DFQATT, SNEGSKA (reference sequence). This clonotype has ten or more counts. Sequencing input: PBMCs. V and J are TRBV20-1 and TRBJ2-1; TRBD1 might be the D (6 bases). This TCR came from a human donor in good health (CMV status not recorded). Some clones in this sample may be carry-over from other donors' samples. The CDR3 DNA follows: TGCAGTGCTGTAACAGGGAATGAGCAGTTCTTC. This gives the protein CSAVTGNEQFF.